This entry lists 9 T cell receptor beta chains sequenced from one sample in a study of cytomegalovirus exposure and HLA in healthy donors. Use of 60 Vbeta and 13 Jbeta primers characterized the PCR. Some clones are missing from TCRdb's copy, which holds only in-frame ones; the method was immunoSEQ multiplex PCR. The repertoire has some 90,000 clones, 80% of them found once; the top ten carry around 23%. The sequenced sample was PBMCs. These receptors were collected from a woman between 50 and 59 years old in good health and CMV-seropositive.

This clone was observed a handful of times. The chain carries TRBV7-8 and TRBJ2-7, with TRBD2 matching 11 bases. Germline V gene data show CDR1 as SGHVS and CDR2 as FQNEAQ. Losses at the gene ends were 5 bases for V and 3 bases for J; bases not matched to a gene: 3. The CDR3 is 14 amino acids. In nucleotides, the CDR3 is TGTGCCAGCAGCCCGGGACTAGCGGTCTACGAGCAGTACGTC. It codes for CASSPGLAVYEQYV.

The chain uses TRBV6-1 and TRBJ1-1, with 8 bases identical to TRBD1. Germline V CDR1 and CDR2: MNHNS, SASEGT. The CDR3 contains 14 residues. J gave up 4 bases and V 2 bases, and 3 bases lay outside the gene matches. This CDR3 reads CASSETGGLTEAFF. For the CDR3, the DNA is TGTGCCAGCAGTGAAACAGGGGGACTCACTGAAGCTTTCTTT.

The chain uses TRBV19 and TRBJ2-1; 11 bases fit TRBD2. Trimming took 5 bases from V and 8 from J; bases not matched to a gene: 11. Germline V lookup: CDR1 LNHDA, CDR2 SQIVND (reference sequence). The CDR3 runs 16 residues. CDR3 protein: CASSVMTSGMSDEQFF. CDR3 in DNA: TGTGCCAGTAGTGTAATGACTAGCGGGATGTCCGATGAGCAGTTCTTC.

This chain connects TRBV5-1 to TRBJ2-3; 7 nucleotides match TRBD2. Germline CDR1 and CDR2: SGHRS and YFSETQ. J gave up 1 base and V 4 bases, and 6 bases lay outside the gene matches. This CDR3 is built from 15 residues. CDR3 in DNA: TGCGCCAGCAGCCGGGACTACCTACGCACAGATACGCAGTATTTT. This sequence encodes CASSRDYLRTDTQYF.

The chain carries TRBV9 and TRBJ2-1; 8 bases align to TRBD2. V shed 1 base, J shed 4 bases, and the junction held 4 bases outside the gene matches. This CDR3 is 15 amino acids long. The germline V gene encodes CDR1 SGDLS and CDR2 YYNGEE. The chain's CDR3 is CASSVRGGAYNEQFF. The DNA for the CDR3 is TGTGCCAGCAGCGTACGGGGGGGGGCGTACAATGAGCAGTTCTTC.

The rearrangement links TRBV7-9 to TRBJ1-5, with 9 bases identical to TRBD1. CDR3 length: 16 amino acids. The junction had 3 bases not matched to a gene; V was cut back by 1 base and J by 2 bases. CDR1 is SEHNR and CDR2 is FQNEAQ in the germline V gene (reference sequence). In nucleotides, the CDR3 is TGTGCCAGCAGCTTAGGTACAGGGGGCGGCAATCAGCCCCAGCATTTT. It encodes CASSLGTGGGNQPQHF.

V gene TRBV7-9 combines with J gene TRBJ2-4; 9 nucleotides line up with TRBD1. The CDR3 is 14 residues long. The germline V gene encodes CDR1 SEHNR and CDR2 FQNEAQ (reference sequence). Germline trimming cut 3 bases from V and 4 bases from J; bases unmatched to any gene: 1. The CDR3 spells CASSFGTGKNIQYF. DNA of the CDR3: TGTGCCAGCAGCTTTGGGACAGGGAAAAACATTCAGTACTTC.

The chain is built from TRBV28 and TRBJ2-7; D remains unclear. Germline CDR1 is MDHEN and CDR2 is SYDVKM. The CDR3 contains 11 residues. DNA for the CDR3: TGTGCCAGCAGTTCCTTGTCCGAGGAGTACGTC. Its translation: CASSSLSEEYV.

Notes on this clone: One end of the junction varies from germline; a read error may be responsible. V gene TRBV2 combines with J gene TRBJ2-1; TRBD2 might be the D (5 bases). This CDR3 contains 11 residues. The germline V gene has CDR1 SNHLY and CDR2 FYNNEI. CDR3 coding DNA: TGTGCCAGCAGAGACTACGATGAGCAGTTCTTC. Amino acid sequence: CASRDYDEQFF.